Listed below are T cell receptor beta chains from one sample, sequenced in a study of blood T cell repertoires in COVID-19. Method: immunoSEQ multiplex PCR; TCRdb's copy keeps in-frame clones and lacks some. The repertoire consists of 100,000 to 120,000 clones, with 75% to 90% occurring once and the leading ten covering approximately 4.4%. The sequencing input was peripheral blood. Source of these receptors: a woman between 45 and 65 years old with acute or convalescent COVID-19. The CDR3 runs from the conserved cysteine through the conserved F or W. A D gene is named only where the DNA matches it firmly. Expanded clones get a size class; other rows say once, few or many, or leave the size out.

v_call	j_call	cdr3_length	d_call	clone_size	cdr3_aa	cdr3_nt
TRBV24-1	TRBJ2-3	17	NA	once	CATSDPRDTASTDTQYF	TGTGCCACCAGTGACCCCCGAGACACCGCTAGCACAGATACGCAGTATTTT
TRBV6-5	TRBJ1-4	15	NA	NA	CASRQDPATNEKLFF	TGTGCCAGCAGACAGGATCCAGCAACTAATGAAAAACTGTTTTTT
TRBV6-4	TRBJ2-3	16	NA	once	CASSDSRDGGTDTQYF	TGTGCCAGCAGTGACTCGCGAGACGGAGGCACAGATACGCAGTATTTT
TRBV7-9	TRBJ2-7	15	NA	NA	CASSSVGTLAYEQYF	TGTGCCAGCAGCTCGGTCGGGACTCTTGCCTACGAGCAGTACTTC
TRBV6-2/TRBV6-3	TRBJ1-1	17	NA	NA	CASSTRIQGGGDTEAFF	TGTGCCAGCAGCACTCGGATTCAGGGAGGAGGGGACACTGAAGCTTTCTTT
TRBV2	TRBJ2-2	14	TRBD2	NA	CASTGLGDTGELFF	TGTGCCAGCACGGGACTAGGGGACACCGGGGAGCTGTTTTTT
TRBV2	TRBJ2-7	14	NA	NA	CASSDQTGRNEQYF	TGTGCCAGCAGTGACCAGACAGGGAGGAACGAGCAGTACTTC
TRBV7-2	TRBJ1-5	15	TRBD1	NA	CASSTGTGTIWPQHF	TGTGCCAGCAGCACCGGGACAGGGACTATTTGGCCCCAGCATTTT
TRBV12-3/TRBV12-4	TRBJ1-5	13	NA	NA	CASSLTGNQPQHF	TGTGCCAGCAGTTTAACGGGGAATCAGCCCCAGCATTTT
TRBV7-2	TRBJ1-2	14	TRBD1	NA	CASSFTGQGMGYTF	TGTGCCAGCAGCTTCACGGGACAGGGAATGGGCTACACCTTC
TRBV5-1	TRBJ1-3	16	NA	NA	CASSLAGGARGNTIYF	TGCGCCAGCAGCTTGGCGGGGGGGGCGCGAGGAAACACCATATATTTT
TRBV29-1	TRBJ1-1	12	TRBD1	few	CSVGQGNTEAFF	TGCAGCGTTGGACAGGGGAACACTGAAGCTTTCTTT
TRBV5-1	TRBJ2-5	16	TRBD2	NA	CASSRTSGGYQETQYF	TGCGCCAGCAGTAGGACTAGCGGGGGATACCAAGAGACCCAGTACTTC
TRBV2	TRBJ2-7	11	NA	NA	CASRETGEQYF	TGTGCCAGCAGGGAGACAGGCGAGCAGTACTTC
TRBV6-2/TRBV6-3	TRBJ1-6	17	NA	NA	CASSYPEGSSYNSPLHF	TGTGCCAGCAGTTACCCGGAGGGGAGCTCCTATAATTCACCCCTCCACTTT
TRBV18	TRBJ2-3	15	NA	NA	CASSSRTHSTDTQYF	TGTGCCAGCTCTTCACGGACACATAGCACAGATACGCAGTATTTT
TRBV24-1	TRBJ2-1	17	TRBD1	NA	CATSDPFPGQGDNEQFF	TGTGCCACCAGTGATCCTTTCCCGGGACAGGGGGATAATGAGCAGTTCTTC
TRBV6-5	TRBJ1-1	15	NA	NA	CASSYRTLRGTEAFF	TGTGCCAGCAGTTACCGAACCCTACGAGGCACTGAAGCTTTCTTT
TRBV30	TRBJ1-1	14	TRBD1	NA	CAWMLTGANTEAFF	TGTGCCTGGATGTTGACAGGGGCGAACACTGAAGCTTTCTTT
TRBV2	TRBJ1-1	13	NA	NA	CASDSGLMTEAFF	TGTGCCAGCGATTCGGGACTGATGACTGAAGCTTTCTTT
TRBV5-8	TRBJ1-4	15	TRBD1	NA	CASTFGDRGVEKLFF	TGTGCCAGCACCTTTGGGGACAGGGGTGTAGAAAAACTGTTTTTT
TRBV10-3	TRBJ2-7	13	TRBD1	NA	CAASGTGEGEQYF	TGTGCCGCCTCCGGGACAGGGGAGGGAGAGCAGTACTTC
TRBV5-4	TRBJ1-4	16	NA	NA	CASSLAEQGEYGKLFF	TGTGCCAGCAGCTTGGCGGAACAGGGCGAGTACGGAAAACTGTTTTTT
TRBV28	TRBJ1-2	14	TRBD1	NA	CASSLVGQVYGYTF	TGTGCCAGCAGTTTGGTGGGACAGGTCTATGGCTACACCTTC
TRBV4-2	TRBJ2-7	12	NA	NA	CASSQGTREQYF	TGTGCCAGCAGCCAGGGTACGAGGGAGCAGTACTTC
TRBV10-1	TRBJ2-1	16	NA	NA	CASSESGAGQRNEQFF	TGCGCCAGCAGTGAGTCAGGGGCAGGGCAACGAAATGAGCAGTTCTTC
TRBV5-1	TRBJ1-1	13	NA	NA	CASNTDTNTEAFF	TGCGCCAGCAACACCGACACTAACACTGAAGCTTTCTTT
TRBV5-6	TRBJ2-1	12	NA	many	CASSLQVNEQFF	TGTGCCAGCAGCTTGCAGGTCAATGAGCAGTTCTTC
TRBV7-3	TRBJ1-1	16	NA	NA	CASSPPLTVMNTEAFF	TGTGCCAGCAGCCCCCCCCTGACAGTAATGAACACTGAAGCTTTCTTT
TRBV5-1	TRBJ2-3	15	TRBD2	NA	CASSSGGGGIDTQYF	TGCGCCAGCAGCTCCGGCGGGGGGGGGATAGATACGCAGTATTTT
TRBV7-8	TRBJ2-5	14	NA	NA	CASSLMGNQETQYF	TGTGCCAGCAGCTTAATGGGCAACCAAGAGACCCAGTACTTC
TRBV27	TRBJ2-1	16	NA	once	CASSLKLHSRGNEQFF	TGTGCCAGCAGTCTTAAATTGCACTCTCGGGGGAATGAGCAGTTCTTC
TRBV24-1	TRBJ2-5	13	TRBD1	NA	CATSDRQGETQYF	TGTGCCACCAGTGATCGACAGGGAGAGACCCAGTACTTC
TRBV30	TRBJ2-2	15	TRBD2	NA	CAWRKGRREAGELFF	TGTGCCTGGAGAAAAGGACGCCGGGAGGCCGGGGAGCTGTTTTTT
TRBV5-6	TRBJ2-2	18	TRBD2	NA	CASSRRTSGRWDTGELFF	TGTGCCAGCAGCAGACGGACTAGCGGGAGGTGGGACACCGGGGAGCTGTTTTTT